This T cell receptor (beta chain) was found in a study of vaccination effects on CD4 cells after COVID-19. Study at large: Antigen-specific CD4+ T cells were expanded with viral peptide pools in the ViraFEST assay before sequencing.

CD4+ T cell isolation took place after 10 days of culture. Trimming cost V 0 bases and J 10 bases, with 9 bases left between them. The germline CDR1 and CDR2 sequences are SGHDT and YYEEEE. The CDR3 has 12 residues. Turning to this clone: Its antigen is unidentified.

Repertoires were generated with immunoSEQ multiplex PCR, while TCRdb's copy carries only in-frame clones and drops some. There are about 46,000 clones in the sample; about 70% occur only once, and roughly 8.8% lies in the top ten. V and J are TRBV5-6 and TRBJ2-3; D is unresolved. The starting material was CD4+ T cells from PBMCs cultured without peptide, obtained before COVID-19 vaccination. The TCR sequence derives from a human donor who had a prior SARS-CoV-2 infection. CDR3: CASSLEPGAQYF. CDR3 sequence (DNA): TGTGCCAGCAGCTTGGAGCCTGGGGCGCAGTATTTT.